The clone carrying this T cell receptor (beta chain) was seen only a few times. The antigen is unknown. The entry originates in a study of T-cell reconstitution after alpha-beta-depleted transplantation in children. Using unique molecular identifiers, the investigators prepared the TCRbeta library. TCRdb re-analysed the PCR reads in MiXCR, keeping a single row per CDR3 protein. Of around 450,000 distinct CDR3 sequences listed, around 46% are singletons. Study results and caveats: Some patients owed their high day-60 TCRbeta diversity to surviving recipient T cells and thymic progenitors. Several hundred expanded graft clones reportedly were the source of alpha-beta T cells about two months after transplant.

Per germline, CDR1 SGHTA and CDR2 FQGNSA. V was trimmed by 1 base and J by 1 base, leaving 7 bases between them. The CDR3 has 14 residues. This chain connects TRBV7-2 to TRBJ2-5; D is unclear. Sequenced material: PBMCs, taken before TCRalphabeta/CD19-depleted stem cell transplant. This clonotype originated in a girl aged 2 to 9 with aplastic anemia, due to receive a stem cell transplant. CDR3 coding DNA: TGTGCCAGCAGCTTAGGCCGGGTCCAAGAGACCCAGTACTTC. It translates to CASSLGRVQETQYF.